This T cell receptor (beta chain) was captured in a study of T cell responses to AZD1222 COVID-19 vaccine. Generated by immunoSEQ multiplex PCR, the TCRdb table keeps only in-frame clones and is missing some. Of about 100,000 clones listed, 86% were seen once; the top ten hold approximately 3%. Study observations and caveats: Every sample of the repertoires postdated the peak T cell response. The donor group comprised mostly white British people and more females; the analysis possibly underestimated clonal diversity. Recipients of two AZD1222 doses showed rising Spike-specific TCR breadth and depth. Spike was spanned by vaccine-associated CD4 TCRs, with dominance at 160-218 and 743-854.

Per germline, CDR1 MNHEY and CDR2 SMNVEV (reference sequence). The CDR3 contains 15 residues. The J segment lost 0 bases and the V segment lost 5 bases, leaving 6 bases of the junction unmatched. This clone appeared once. The antigen is unknown. The source was peripheral blood, collected 28 days after the second dose of the MenACWY control vaccine. This rearrangement joins TRBV27 to TRBJ2-7; 8 nucleotides agree with TRBD1. This clonotype was obtained from an adult who received the MenACWY meningococcal vaccine as a control. CDR3 residues: CASSLIGTGSYEQYF. The DNA for the CDR3 is TGTGCCAGCAGTCTAATTGGGACAGGCTCCTACGAGCAGTACTTC.